Reported below is one T cell receptor (beta chain). Time point here: recipient sample about 28 days before transplant, after cytoreduction. The CDR3 length is 17 residues. Germline V gene data show CDR1 as LNHDA and CDR2 as SQIVND (reference sequence). V dropped 5 bases and J dropped 1 base, with 18 bases sitting between them. Using immunoSEQ multiplex PCR, the repertoire was profiled, and TCRdb retains in-frame clones only, with some absent. The table includes roughly 80,000 clones, less than 96% detected once. The data were obtained in a study of T cell clonotyping in hematopoietic cell transplantation.

This specimen consisted of peripheral blood mononuclear cells, obtained before stem cell transplant. The receptor's source is a woman aged 50 to 65 with acute myeloid leukemia. Some clones in this sample may be carry-over from other donors' samples. This chain joins TRBV19 and TRBJ1-5; no definite D call. The CDR3 spells CASSSREMVMSNQPQHF. As DNA, the CDR3 is TGTGCCAGTAGTTCCAGAGAGATGGTCATGAGCAATCAGCCCCAGCATTTT. Complete variable domain (other parts from reference TRBV19 and TRBJ1-5): DGGITQSPKYLFRKEGQNVTLSCEQNLNHDAMYWYRQDPGQGLRLIYYSQIVNDFQKGDIAEGYSVSREKKESFPLTVTSAQKNPTAFYLCASSSREMVMSNQPQHFGDGTRLSIL.